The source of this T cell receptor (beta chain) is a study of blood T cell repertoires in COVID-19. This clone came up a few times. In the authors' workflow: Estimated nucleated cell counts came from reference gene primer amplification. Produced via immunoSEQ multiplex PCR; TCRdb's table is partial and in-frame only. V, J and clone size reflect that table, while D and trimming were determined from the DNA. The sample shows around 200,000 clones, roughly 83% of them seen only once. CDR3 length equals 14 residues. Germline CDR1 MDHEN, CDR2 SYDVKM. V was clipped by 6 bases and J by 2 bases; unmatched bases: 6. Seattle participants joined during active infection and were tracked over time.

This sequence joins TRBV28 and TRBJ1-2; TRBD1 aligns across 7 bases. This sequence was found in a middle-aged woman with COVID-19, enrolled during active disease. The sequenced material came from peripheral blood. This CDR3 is CASSPGQKNYGYTF. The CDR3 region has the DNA TGTGCCAGCAGCCCGGGACAGAAGAACTATGGCTACACCTTC.